This TCR beta chain was captured in a study of cytomegalovirus exposure and HLA in healthy donors. General study findings and limits: Published work reported that the classifier diagnosed cytomegalovirus status with high specificity and sensitivity. There were three CMV-associated chains whose specificity for CMV antigens was confirmed in vitro. Associated with cytomegalovirus, according to the listing, were 164 TCR beta chains.

The protocol was immunoSEQ multiplex PCR, while the TCRdb copy is restricted to in-frame clones and leaves out a portion. The sample contains 150,000 to 160,000 clones, approximately 86% of which appear only once. Turning to this clone: The antigen remains undetermined.

The CDR3 extends over 14 amino acids. The germline V gene has CDR1 SEHNR and CDR2 FQNEAQ (reference sequence). Trimming pared 1 base from V and 3 bases from J, leaving 10 bases between. The TCR was taken from a man aged 18 to 35 in good health and CMV-seropositive. This sequence joins TRBV7-9 and TRBJ2-7; D not certain. Source material: PBMCs. CDR3 loop: CASSLVEVSYEQYF. As DNA, the CDR3 is TGTGCCAGCAGCTTAGTTGAAGTGAGCTACGAGCAGTACTTC.